This T cell receptor beta chain was found in a study of blood T cell repertoires in COVID-19. TCRdb's table, derived via immunoSEQ multiplex PCR, lists solely in-frame clones and lacks some. The sample gives about 490,000 clones, 70% to 90% of which show up once; 3% to 4% is in the top ten. The TCR was taken from a human donor in a cohort sampled during active COVID-19. Sequencing was carried out using peripheral blood.

The CDR3 DNA reads TGTGCCTGGAGTCCGGGGCGGGGTTACAATGAGCAGTTCTTC. Its translation: CAWSPGRGYNEQFF. This rearrangement joins TRBV30 to TRBJ2-1; maybe TRBD2 (6 bases). This CDR3 region has 14 residues. Germline assignment: CDR1 GTSNPN and CDR2 SVGIG (reference sequence). The V end was cut by 2 bases, the J end by 4 bases, with 12 bases between.